The rows below give T cell receptor beta chains drawn from one sample of a study of blood T cell repertoires in COVID-19. Sequencing used immunoSEQ multiplex PCR; TCRdb keeps in-frame clones, though not all of them. The data hold approximately 310,000 clones, with 85% observed a single time. The sample consisted of PBMCs or T cells enriched from blood (not recorded which). These receptors originate from a woman younger than 45 who had been exposed to COVID-19. Each CDR3 is given with its conserved first and last residue.

cdr3_aa,j_call,v_call
CASSLGGSGELFF,TRBJ2-2,TRBV7-6
CASSLSPGQGTYGYTF,TRBJ1-2,TRBV28
CASSVGQWRAFF,TRBJ1-1,TRBV19
CASSYNQPQHF,TRBJ1-5,TRBV28
CASSEVGDEQFF,TRBJ2-1,TRBV7-3
CASSLWGLARTDTQYF,TRBJ2-3,TRBV5-6
CAWRGAGNSPLHF,TRBJ1-6,TRBV30
CASSPGNQAYNEQFF,TRBJ2-1,TRBV7-2
CATSRGGQGRTEAFF,TRBJ1-1,TRBV15
CATKTSGGAGSYEQYF,TRBJ2-7,TRBV10-3
CATSDPGQGASQPQHF,TRBJ1-5,TRBV24-1
CASSPLGAGELFF,TRBJ2-2,TRBV7-9
CASSDDPGKETQYF,TRBJ2-5,TRBV6-1
CASSLISSGRSSYNEQFF,TRBJ2-1,TRBV28
CGLGTGTGGFNTGELFF,TRBJ2-2,TRBV30
CASSLGGSGELFF,TRBJ2-2,TRBV6-2/TRBV6-3
CASSLRQNPEKLFF,TRBJ1-4,TRBV7-9
CASSFSGIPEAFF,TRBJ1-1,TRBV7-9
CASSQGSSGRALYEQYF,TRBJ2-7,TRBV11-2
CASSTTGGNNSPLHF,TRBJ1-6,TRBV7-3
CASSLGTGVLTYEQYF,TRBJ2-7,TRBV5-1
CASSSRTGGGQPQHF,TRBJ1-5,TRBV2
CASSSDRQPYEQYF,TRBJ2-7,TRBV11-3
CASSLELGRIRDTQYF,TRBJ2-3,TRBV11-2
CASSRAGDYGYTF,TRBJ1-2,TRBV5-1
CASSLATGAVKTQYF,TRBJ2-5,TRBV7-9
CASSPPGVGVSVQYF,TRBJ2-7,TRBV2